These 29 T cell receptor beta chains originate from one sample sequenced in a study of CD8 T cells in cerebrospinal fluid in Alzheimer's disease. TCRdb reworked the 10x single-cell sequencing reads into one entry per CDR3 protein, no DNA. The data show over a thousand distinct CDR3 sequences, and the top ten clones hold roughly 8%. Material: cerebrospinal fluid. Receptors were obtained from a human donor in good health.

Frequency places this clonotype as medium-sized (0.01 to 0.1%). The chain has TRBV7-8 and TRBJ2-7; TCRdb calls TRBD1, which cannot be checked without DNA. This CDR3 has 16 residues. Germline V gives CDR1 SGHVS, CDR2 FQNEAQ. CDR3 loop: CASSLRGPGQSYEQYF.

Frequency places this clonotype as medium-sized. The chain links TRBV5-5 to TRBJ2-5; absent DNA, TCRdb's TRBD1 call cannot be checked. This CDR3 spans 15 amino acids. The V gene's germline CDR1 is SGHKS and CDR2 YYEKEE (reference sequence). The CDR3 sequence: CASSWGGQRQETQYF.

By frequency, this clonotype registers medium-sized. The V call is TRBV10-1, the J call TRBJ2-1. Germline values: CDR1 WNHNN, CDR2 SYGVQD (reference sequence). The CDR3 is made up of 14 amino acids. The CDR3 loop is CASSDHIATMKQFF.

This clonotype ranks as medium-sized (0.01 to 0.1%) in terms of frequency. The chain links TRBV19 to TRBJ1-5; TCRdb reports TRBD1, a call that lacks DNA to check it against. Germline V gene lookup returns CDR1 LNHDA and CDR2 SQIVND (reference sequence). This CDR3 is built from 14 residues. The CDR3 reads CASNLQGSNQPQHF. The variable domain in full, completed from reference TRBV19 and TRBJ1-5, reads DGGITQSPKYLFRKEGQNVTLSCEQNLNHDAMYWYRQDPGQGLRLIYYSQIVNDFQKGDIAEGYSVSREKKESFPLTVTSAQKNPTAFYLCASNLQGSNQPQHFGDGTRLSIL.

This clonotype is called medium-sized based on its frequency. The CDR3 loop is CASSLGQASSYEQYF. The genes are TRBV7-2 and TRBJ2-7. The CDR3 runs 15 residues. The germline V gene has CDR1 SGHTA and CDR2 FQGNSA. Using reference TRBV7-2 and TRBJ2-7 for the parts outside the CDR3, the full variable domain is GAGVSQSPSNKVTEKGKDVELRCDPISGHTALYWYRQSLGQGLEFLIYFQGNSAPDKSGLPSDRFSAERTGGSVSTLTIQRTQQEDSAVYLCASSLGQASSYEQYFGPGTRLTVT.

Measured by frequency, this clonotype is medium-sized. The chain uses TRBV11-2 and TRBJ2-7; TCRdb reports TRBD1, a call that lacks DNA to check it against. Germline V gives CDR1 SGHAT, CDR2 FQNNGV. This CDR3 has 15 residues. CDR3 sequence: CASRAPGQGRYEQYF.

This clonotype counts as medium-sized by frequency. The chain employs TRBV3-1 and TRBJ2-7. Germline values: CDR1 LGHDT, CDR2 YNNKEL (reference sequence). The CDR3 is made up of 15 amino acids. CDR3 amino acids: CASSQDGIAHYEQYF.

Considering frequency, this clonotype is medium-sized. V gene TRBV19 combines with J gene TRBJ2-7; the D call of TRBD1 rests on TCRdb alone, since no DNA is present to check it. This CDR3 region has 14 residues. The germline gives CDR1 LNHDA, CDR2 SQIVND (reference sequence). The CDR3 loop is CASSNTGGAYEQYF.

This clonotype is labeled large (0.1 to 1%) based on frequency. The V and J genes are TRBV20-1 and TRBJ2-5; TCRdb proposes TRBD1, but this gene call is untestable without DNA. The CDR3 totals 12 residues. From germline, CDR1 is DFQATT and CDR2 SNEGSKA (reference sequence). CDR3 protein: CSAWDYQETQYF.

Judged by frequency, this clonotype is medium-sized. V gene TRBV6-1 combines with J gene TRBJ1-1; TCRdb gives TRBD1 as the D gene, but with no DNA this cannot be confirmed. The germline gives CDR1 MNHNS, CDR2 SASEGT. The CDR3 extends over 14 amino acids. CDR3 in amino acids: CASSDFRGHTEAFF.

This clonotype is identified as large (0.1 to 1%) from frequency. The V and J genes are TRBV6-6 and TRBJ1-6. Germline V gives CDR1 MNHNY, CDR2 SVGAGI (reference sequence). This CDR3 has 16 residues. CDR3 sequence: CASSLLSGGVVSPLHF.

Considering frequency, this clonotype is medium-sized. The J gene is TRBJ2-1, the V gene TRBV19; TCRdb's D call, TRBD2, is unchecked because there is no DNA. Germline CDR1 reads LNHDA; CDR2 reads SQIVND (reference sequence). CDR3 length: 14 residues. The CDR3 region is CASRGASGKNEQFF.

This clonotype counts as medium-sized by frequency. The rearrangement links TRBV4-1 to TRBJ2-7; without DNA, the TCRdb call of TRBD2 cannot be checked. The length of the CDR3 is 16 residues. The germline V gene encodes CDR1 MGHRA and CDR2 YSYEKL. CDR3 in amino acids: CASSRDRGAPSYEQYF.

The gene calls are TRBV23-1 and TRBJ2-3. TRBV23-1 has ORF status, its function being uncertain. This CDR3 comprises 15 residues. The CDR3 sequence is CASSRLNTSTDTQYF.

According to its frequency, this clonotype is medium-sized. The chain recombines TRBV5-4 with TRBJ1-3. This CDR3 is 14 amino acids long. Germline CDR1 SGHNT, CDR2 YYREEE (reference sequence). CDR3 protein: CASSDQLPGNTIYF.

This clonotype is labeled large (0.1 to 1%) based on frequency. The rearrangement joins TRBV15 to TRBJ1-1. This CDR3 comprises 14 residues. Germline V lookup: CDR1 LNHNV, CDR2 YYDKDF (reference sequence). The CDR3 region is CATSRGSVNTEAFF.

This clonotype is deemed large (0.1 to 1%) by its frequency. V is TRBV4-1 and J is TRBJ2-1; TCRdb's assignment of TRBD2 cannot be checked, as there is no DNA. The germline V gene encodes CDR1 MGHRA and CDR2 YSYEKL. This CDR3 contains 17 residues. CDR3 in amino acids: CASSQAESGGGGNEQFF.

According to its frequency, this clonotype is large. CDR3 residues: CASSEGAAGLITDTQYF. The chain carries TRBV2 and TRBJ2-3; the TRBD2 assignment by TCRdb is unverifiable without DNA. CDR1 and CDR2 from the germline V gene are SNHLY and FYNNEI. This CDR3 contains 17 residues.

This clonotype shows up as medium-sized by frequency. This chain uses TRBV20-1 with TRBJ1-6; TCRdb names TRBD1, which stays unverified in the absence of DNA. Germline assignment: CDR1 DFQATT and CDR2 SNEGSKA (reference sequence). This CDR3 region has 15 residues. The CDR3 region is CSARGAGQGRSPLHF.

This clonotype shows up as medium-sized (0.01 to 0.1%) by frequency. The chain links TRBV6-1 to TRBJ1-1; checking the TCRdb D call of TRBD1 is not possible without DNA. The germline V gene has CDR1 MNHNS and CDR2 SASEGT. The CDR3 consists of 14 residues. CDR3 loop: CASSGTDLNTEAFF.

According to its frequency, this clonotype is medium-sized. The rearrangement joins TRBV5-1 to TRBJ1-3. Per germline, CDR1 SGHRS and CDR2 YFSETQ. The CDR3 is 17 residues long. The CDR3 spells CASSLGDLALGGNTIYF. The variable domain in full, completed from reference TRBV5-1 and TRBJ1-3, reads KAGVTQTPRYLIKTRGQQVTLSCSPISGHRSVSWYQQTPGQGLQFLFEYFSETQRNKGNFPGRFSGRQFSNSRSEMNVSTLELGDSALYLCASSLGDLALGGNTIYFGEGSWLTVV.

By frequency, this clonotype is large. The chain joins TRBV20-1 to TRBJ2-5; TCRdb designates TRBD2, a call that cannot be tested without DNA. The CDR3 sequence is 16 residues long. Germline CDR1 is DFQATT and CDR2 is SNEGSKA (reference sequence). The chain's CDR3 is CSAPEMSTSGLGTQYF.

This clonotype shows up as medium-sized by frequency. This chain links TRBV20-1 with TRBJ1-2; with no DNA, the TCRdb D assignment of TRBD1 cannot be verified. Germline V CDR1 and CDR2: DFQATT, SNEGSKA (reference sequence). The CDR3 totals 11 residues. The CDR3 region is CSGSGGNGYTF.

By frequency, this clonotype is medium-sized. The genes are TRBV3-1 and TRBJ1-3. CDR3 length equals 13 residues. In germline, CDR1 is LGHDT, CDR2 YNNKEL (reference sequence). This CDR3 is CASSHQEGNTIYF.

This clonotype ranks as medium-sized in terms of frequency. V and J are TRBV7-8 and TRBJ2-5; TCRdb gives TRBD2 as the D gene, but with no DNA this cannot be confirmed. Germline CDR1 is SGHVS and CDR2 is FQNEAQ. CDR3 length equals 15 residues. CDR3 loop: CASSRAGGVAETQYF.

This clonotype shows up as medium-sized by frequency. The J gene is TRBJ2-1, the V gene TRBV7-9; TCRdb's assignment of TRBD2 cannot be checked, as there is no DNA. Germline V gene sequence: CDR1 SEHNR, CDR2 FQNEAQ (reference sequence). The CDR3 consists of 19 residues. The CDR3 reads CASSLPPGLAGGRYNEQFF. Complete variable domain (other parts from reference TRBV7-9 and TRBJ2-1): DTGVSQNPRHKITKRGQNVTFRCDPISEHNRLYWYRQTLGQGPEFLTYFQNEAQLEKSRLLSDRFSAERPKGSFSTLEIQRTEQGDSAMYLCASSLPPGLAGGRYNEQFFGPGTRLTVL.

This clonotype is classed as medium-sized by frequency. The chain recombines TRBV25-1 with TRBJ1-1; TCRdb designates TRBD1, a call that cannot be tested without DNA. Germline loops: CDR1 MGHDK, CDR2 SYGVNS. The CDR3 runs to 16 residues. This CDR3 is CASSESPGQLNTEAFF.

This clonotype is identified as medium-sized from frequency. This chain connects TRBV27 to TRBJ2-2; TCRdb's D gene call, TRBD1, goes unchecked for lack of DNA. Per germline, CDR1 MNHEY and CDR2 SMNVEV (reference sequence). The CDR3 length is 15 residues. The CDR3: CASSLTGMNTGELFF.

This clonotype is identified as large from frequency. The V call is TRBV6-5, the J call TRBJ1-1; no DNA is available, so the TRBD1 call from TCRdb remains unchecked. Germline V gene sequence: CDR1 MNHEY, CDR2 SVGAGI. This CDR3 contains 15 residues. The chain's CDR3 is CASSYTTGEDTEAFF.